These 4 T cell receptor beta chains were all obtained from the same sample, sequenced in a study of shared clonotypes between healthy human individuals. The repertoire was sequenced with immunoSEQ multiplex PCR; TCRdb's copy has only in-frame clones and lacks some. The sample lists 530,000 or so clones; about 79% were seen once. Sequenced material: PBMCs. These receptor sequences come from a woman between 40 and 50 years old in good health. Some clones in this sample may be carry-over from other donors' samples.

The chain carries TRBV28 and TRBJ1-1, with a possible D match to TRBD1 (6 bases). Germline assignment: CDR1 MDHEN and CDR2 SYDVKM. V was pared by 6 bases and J by 0 bases, with 14 bases between. The CDR3 has 15 amino acids. The CDR3 sequence: CASRASGGVNTEAFF. The CDR3 DNA sequence: TGTGCCAGCAGGGCGTCGGGGGGCGTGAACACTGAAGCTTTCTTT.

The chain is built from TRBV11-2 and TRBJ2-1, with TRBD1 as a possible D gene (6 bases). The CDR3 runs to 15 residues. In germline, CDR1 is SGHAT, CDR2 FQNNGV. With 8 bases removed from V and 0 bases from J, the gap between germline ends came to 14 bases. CDR3 protein: CASVQGWASYNEQFF. The CDR3, as DNA: TGTGCCAGCGTACAGGGATGGGCCTCCTACAATGAGCAGTTCTTC. The whole variable domain, filled in from reference TRBV11-2 and TRBJ2-1, reads EAGVAQSPRYKIIEKRQSVAFWCNPISGHATLYWYQQILGQGPKLLIQFQNNGVVDDSQLPKDRFSAERLKGVDSTLKIQPAKLEDSAVYLCASVQGWASYNEQFFGPGTRLTVL.

The chain joins TRBV2 to TRBJ1-5, with TRBD1 matching over 7 bases. From germline, CDR1 is SNHLY and CDR2 FYNNEI. The CDR3 is 14 residues long. The V segment lost 3 bases and the J segment 7 bases; nucleotides outside the gene matches: 6. CDR3 sequence reads: CASSEDSGGQPQHF. CDR3 DNA: TGTGCCAGCAGTGAGGATTCAGGGGGACAGCCCCAGCATTTT. Supplemented by reference TRBV2 and TRBJ1-5, the full variable domain reads EPEVTQTPSHQVTQMGQEVILRCVPISNHLYFYWYRQILGQKVEFLVSFYNNEISEKSEIFDDQFSVERPDGSNFTLKIRSTKLEDSAMYFCASSEDSGGQPQHFGDGTRLSIL.

V and J are TRBV2 and TRBJ2-7; the D gene is possibly TRBD1 (5 bases). V was shortened by 3 bases and J by 6 bases, with 15 bases between the two germline ends. The CDR3 totals 14 residues. Germline V gene lookup returns CDR1 SNHLY and CDR2 FYNNEI. CDR3 nucleotide sequence: TGTGCCAGCAGTGACAAGGGGTCCCCCTCCGAGCAGTACTTC. This codes for CASSDKGSPSEQYF. Full variable domain (outside the CDR3, taken from reference TRBV2 and TRBJ2-7): EPEVTQTPSHQVTQMGQEVILRCVPISNHLYFYWYRQILGQKVEFLVSFYNNEISEKSEIFDDQFSVERPDGSNFTLKIRSTKLEDSAMYFCASSDKGSPSEQYFGPGTRLTVT.